This T cell receptor beta chain was identified during a study of blood T cell repertoires in COVID-19. Profiling relied on immunoSEQ multiplex PCR, and the TCRdb table lists in-frame clones only, not all of them. The table lists approximately 140,000 clones, approximately 86% of them singletons. Participants had their cohort set by participant-reported clinical history. Between the trimmed V and J ends, which lost 5 bases and 1 base, there was a span of 16 bases. CDR1 SGHTA and CDR2 FQGNSA come from the germline V gene. The CDR3 totals 16 residues. Sequenced sample: PBMCs or T cells enriched from blood (not recorded which). The TCR was taken from a woman between 50 and 59 years old who had recovered from COVID-19. The rearrangement links TRBV7-2 to TRBJ2-3; D is possibly TRBD2 (6 bases). CDR3 nucleotides: TGTGCCAGCAGCCCTACGGGGTGGGGGGGCACAGATACGCAGTATTTT. Protein product: CASSPTGWGGTDTQYF.